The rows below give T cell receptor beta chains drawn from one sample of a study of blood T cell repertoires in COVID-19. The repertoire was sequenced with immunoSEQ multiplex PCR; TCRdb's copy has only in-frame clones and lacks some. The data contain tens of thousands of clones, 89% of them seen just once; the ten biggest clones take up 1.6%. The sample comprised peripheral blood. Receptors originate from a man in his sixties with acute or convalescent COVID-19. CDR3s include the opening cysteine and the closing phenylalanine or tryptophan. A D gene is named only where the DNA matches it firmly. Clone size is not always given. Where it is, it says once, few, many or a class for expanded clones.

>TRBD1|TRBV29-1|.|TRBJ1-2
CSTRQGTYGYTF
TGCAGCACCCGACAGGGAACCTATGGCTACACCTTC
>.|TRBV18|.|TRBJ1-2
CASSEEGGDYGYTF
TGTGCCAGCTCAGAAGAAGGGGGGGACTATGGCTACACCTTC
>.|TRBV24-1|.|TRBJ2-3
CATATEGDTDTQYF
TGTGCCACCGCCACAGAGGGCGACACAGATACGCAGTATTTT
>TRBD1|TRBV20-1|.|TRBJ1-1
CSATDRERAFF
TGCAGTGCCACCGACAGGGAGCGAGCTTTCTTT
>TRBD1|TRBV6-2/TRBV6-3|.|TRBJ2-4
CASSTLGQGTHIQYF
TGTGCCAGCAGTACCCTGGGACAGGGGACGCACATTCAGTACTTC
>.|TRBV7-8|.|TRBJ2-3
CASSPGQDTQYF
TGTGCCAGCAGCCCAGGGCAAGATACGCAGTATTTT
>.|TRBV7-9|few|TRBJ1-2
CASTRVGGASYGYTF
TGTGCCAGCACTCGCGTTGGGGGCGCAAGCTATGGCTACACCTTC
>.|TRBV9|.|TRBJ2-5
CASSVGTVSQETQYF
TGTGCCAGCAGCGTAGGGACAGTCTCCCAAGAGACCCAGTACTTC
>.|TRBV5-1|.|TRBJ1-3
CASSSEQGAGNTIYF
TGCGCCAGCAGCTCCGAACAGGGAGCTGGAAACACCATATATTTT
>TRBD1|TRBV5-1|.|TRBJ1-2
CASDQGAGYGYTF
TGCGCCAGCGATCAGGGGGCCGGCTATGGCTACACCTTC
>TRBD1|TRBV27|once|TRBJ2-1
CASRDRSYNEQFF
TGTGCCAGCCGGGACAGGTCCTACAATGAGCAGTTCTTC
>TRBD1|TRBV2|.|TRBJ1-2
CASSEALPGQGTNYGYTF
TGTGCCAGCAGTGAAGCATTACCGGGACAGGGAACTAACTATGGCTACACCTTC
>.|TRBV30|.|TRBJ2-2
CAWSGGQPNTGELFF
TGTGCCTGGAGTGGCGGACAGCCGAACACCGGGGAGCTGTTTTTT
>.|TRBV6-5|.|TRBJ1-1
CASSYGAGDTEAFF
TGTGCCAGCAGTTACGGAGCAGGGGACACTGAAGCTTTCTTT
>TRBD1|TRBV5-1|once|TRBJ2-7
CATGEGTGLGEQYF
TGCGCCACCGGAGAAGGGACAGGGCTTGGCGAGCAGTACTTC
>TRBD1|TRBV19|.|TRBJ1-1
CASKTGGREAFF
TGTGCCAGTAAAACAGGGGGAAGGGAAGCTTTCTTT
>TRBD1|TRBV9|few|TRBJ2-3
CASRRTGEVTDTQYF
TGTGCCAGCAGACGGACAGGGGAAGTCACAGATACGCAGTATTTT
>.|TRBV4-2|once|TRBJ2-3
CASSQVLANTQYF
TGTGCCAGCAGCCAAGTTTTAGCGAATACGCAGTATTTT
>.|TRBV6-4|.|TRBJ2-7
CASSRGSYEQYF
TGTGCCAGCAGTCGGGGTTCCTACGAGCAGTACTTC
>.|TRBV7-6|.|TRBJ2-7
CASSLGLGHGGYEQYF
TGTGCCAGCAGCTTAGGGCTTGGGCACGGAGGCTACGAGCAGTACTTC
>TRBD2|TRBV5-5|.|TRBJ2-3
CASTLEGTSGTDTQYF
TGTGCCAGCACCTTGGAGGGGACTAGCGGCACAGATACGCAGTATTTT
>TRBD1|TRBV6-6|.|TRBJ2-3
CASSLPTGRRDTQYF
TGTGCCAGCAGTCTACCGACAGGGCGTAGGGATACGCAGTATTTT
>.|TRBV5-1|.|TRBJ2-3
CASSTRQGSTDTQYF
TGCGCCAGCAGCACCCGTCAGGGGTCCACAGATACGCAGTATTTT
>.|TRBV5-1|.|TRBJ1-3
CASSLRGSGNTIYF
TGCGCCAGCAGCTTGCGGGGGTCTGGAAACACCATATATTTT
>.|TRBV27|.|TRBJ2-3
CASSFWATGEQDTQYF
TGTGCCAGCAGTTTTTGGGCGACAGGAGAACAAGATACGCAGTATTTT
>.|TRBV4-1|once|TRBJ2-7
CASSQVLQVSYEQYF
TGCGCCAGCAGCCAAGTGTTGCAGGTTTCCTACGAGCAGTACTTC
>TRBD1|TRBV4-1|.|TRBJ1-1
CASSQQTGRFGAFF
TGCGCCAGCAGCCAACAGACAGGGAGGTTCGGGGCTTTCTTT
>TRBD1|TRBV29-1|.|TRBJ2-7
CSAWDRNSYEQYF
TGCAGCGCTTGGGACAGGAACTCCTACGAGCAGTACTTC
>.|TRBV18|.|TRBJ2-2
CASSPLAQNTGELFF
TGTGCCAGCTCACCACTCGCACAGAACACCGGGGAGCTGTTTTTT
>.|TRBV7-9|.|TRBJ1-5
CASSLPGSNQPQHF
TGTGCCAGCAGCCTGCCGGGGAGCAATCAGCCCCAGCATTTT
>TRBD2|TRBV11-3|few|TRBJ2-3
CASSSGTSGEADTQYF
TGTGCCAGCAGCTCAGGGACTAGCGGGGAGGCAGATACGCAGTATTTT
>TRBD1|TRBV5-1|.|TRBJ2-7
CASCPTGTCYEQYF
TGCGCCAGCTGCCCGACAGGGACGTGCTACGAGCAGTACTTC
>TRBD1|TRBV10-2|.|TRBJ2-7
CASSPGTGNTYEQYF
TGCGCCAGCAGCCCCGGGACAGGGAACACCTACGAGCAGTACTTC
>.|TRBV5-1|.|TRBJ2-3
CASSLGKGTDTQYF
TGCGCCAGCAGCTTAGGGAAGGGGACAGATACGCAGTATTTT
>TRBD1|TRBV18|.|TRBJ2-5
CASSRDRDSQETQYF
TGTGCCAGCTCACGGGACCGGGACAGCCAAGAGACCCAGTACTTC
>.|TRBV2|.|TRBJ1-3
CASSVAGGNTIYF
TGTGCCAGCAGTGTTGCGGGAGGAAACACCATATATTTT
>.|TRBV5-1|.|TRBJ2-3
CASSENLPSTDTQYF
TGCGCCAGCAGCGAGAACTTACCTAGCACAGATACGCAGTATTTT
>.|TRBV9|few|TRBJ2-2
CASSVGETGELFF
TGTGCCAGCAGCGTAGGTGAGACCGGGGAGCTGTTTTTT
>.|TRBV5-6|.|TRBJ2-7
CASSPATGIPEQYF
TGTGCCAGCAGCCCCGCGACAGGAATTCCCGAGCAGTACTTC
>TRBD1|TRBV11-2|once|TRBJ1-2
CASSSTGGQGYTF
TGTGCCAGCAGCTCCACAGGGGGCCAGGGCTACACCTTC
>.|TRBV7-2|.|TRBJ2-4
CASSLPLPTLAKNIQYF
TGTGCCAGCAGCTTACCTCTCCCTACCCTAGCCAAAAACATTCAGTACTTC
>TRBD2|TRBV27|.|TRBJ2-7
CASSRGLAGESYEQYF
TGTGCCAGCAGTCGCGGACTAGCGGGGGAGTCCTACGAGCAGTACTTC
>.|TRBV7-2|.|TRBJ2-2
CASSKGANTGELFF
TGTGCCAGCAGCAAAGGGGCTAACACCGGGGAGCTGTTTTTT
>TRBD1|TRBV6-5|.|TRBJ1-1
CASRTGQARQAFF
TGTGCCAGCAGGACTGGACAGGCTAGACAAGCTTTCTTT
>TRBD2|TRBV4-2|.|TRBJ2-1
CASSQEVAGFNEQFF
TGTGCCAGCAGCCAAGAAGTAGCGGGTTTCAATGAGCAGTTCTTC
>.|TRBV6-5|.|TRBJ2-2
CASNWQVNTGELFF
TGTGCCAGCAACTGGCAGGTTAACACCGGGGAGCTGTTTTTT
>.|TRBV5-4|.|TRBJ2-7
CASSLAGVPSYEQYF
TGTGCCAGCAGCTTGGCGGGGGTTCCGTCCTACGAGCAGTACTTC
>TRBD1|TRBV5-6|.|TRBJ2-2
CASSSRTGTTGELFF
TGTGCCAGCAGCTCCCGGACAGGGACCACCGGGGAGCTGTTTTTT
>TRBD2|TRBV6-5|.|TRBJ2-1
CASSQQRGLVNEQFF
TGTGCCAGCAGTCAACAGCGGGGGCTTGTCAATGAGCAGTTCTTC
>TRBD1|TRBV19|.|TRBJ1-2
CASNNRGTGHGYTF
TGTGCCAGTAACAATCGAGGGACAGGGCACGGCTACACCTTC
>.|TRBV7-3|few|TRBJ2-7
CASTTTAVVTYEQYF
TGTGCCAGCACTACGACGGCGGTGGTGACCTACGAGCAGTACTTC
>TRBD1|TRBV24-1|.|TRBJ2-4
CATSAGTGADPLKNIQYF
TGTGCCACCAGTGCCGGGACAGGGGCCGACCCGCTAAAAAACATTCAGTACTTC
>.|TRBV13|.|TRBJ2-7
CASSLGIQGSYEQYF
TGTGCCAGCAGCTTAGGAATACAGGGCTCCTACGAGCAGTACTTC
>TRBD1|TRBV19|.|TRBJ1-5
CASTESGQGYQPQHF
TGTGCCAGTACTGAATCGGGACAGGGTTATCAGCCCCAGCATTTT
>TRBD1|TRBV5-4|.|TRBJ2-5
CASRGTGGETQYF
TGTGCCAGCAGAGGGACAGGGGGGGAGACCCAGTACTTC
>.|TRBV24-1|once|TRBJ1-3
CATSANDSHSGNTIYF
TGTGCCACCAGTGCCAATGACAGTCACTCTGGAAACACCATATATTTT
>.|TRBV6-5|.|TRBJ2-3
CASKFSDISTDTQYF
TGTGCCAGCAAGTTTTCGGACATTAGCACAGATACGCAGTATTTT
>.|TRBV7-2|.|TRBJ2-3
CASSFQTAGGTQYF
TGTGCCAGCAGCTTTCAAACGGCCGGGGGTACGCAGTATTTT
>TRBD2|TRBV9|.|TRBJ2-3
CASSLTSGRDTQYF
TGTGCCAGCAGCCTGACTAGCGGTAGAGATACGCAGTATTTT